Below are 19 T cell receptor beta chains sequenced from a single sample in a study of shared clonotypes between healthy human individuals. TCRdb's copy holds only in-frame clones and misses some; the assay was immunoSEQ multiplex PCR. Found here are approximately 700,000 clones, roughly 72% of them singletons; the top ten hold under 2%. Specimen: memory CD4+ T cells sorted from blood. Subset defined: CD45RA-negative fraction. The receptors shown here come from a woman in her thirties in good health.

The CDR3 nucleotides are TGTGCCAGCTCACTCCGGGACAAAACTGAAGCTTTCTTT. The encoded protein is CASSLRDKTEAFF. The rearrangement joins TRBV18 to TRBJ1-1; D possibly corresponds to TRBD1 (6 bases). V lost 4 bases, J lost 5 bases, and 11 bases lay in between. The CDR3 sequence is 13 residues long. The germline CDR1 and CDR2 sequences are KGHSH and LQKENI. Drawing the rest from reference TRBV18 and TRBJ1-1, the complete variable domain is NAGVMQNPRHLVRRRGQEARLRCSPMKGHSHVYWYRQLPEEGLKFMVYLQKENIIDESGMPKERFSAEFPKEGPSILRIQQVVRGDSAAYFCASSLRDKTEAFFGQGTRLTVV.

The V call is TRBV7-2, the J call TRBJ2-7; D is tentatively TRBD1 or TRBD2 (5 bases each). Germline V gives CDR1 SGHTA, CDR2 FQGNSA. Trimming cost V 5 bases and J 7 bases, with 15 bases left between them. The CDR3 is made up of 13 amino acids. The DNA for the CDR3 is TGTGCCAGCAGCGACGGGGCTTCGGGAGAGCAGTACTTC. It is translated as CASSDGASGEQYF.

This chain joins TRBV5-1 and TRBJ2-1; maybe TRBD1 (7 bases). The CDR3 is 13 residues long. Per germline, CDR1 SGHRS and CDR2 YFSETQ. V gave up 4 bases and J gave up 8 bases, with 13 bases separating them. CDR3 loop: CASSPQGRYEQFF. The CDR3 DNA reads TGCGCCAGCAGCCCACAGGGGAGGTATGAGCAGTTCTTC.

The J gene is TRBJ1-5, the V gene TRBV19; possible D gene TRBD1, 5 bases. The CDR3 is made up of 15 amino acids. From germline, CDR1 is LNHDA and CDR2 SQIVND (reference sequence). V lost 5 bases and J 7 bases, leaving 18 bases between the germline ends. The CDR3 loop reads CASSPRRDSEQPQHF. The CDR3 coding sequence is TGTGCCAGTAGTCCCCGGCGGGACTCAGAACAGCCCCAGCATTTT. The full variable domain, with the rest looked up from reference TRBV19 and TRBJ1-5, is DGGITQSPKYLFRKEGQNVTLSCEQNLNHDAMYWYRQDPGQGLRLIYYSQIVNDFQKGDIAEGYSVSREKKESFPLTVTSAQKNPTAFYLCASSPRRDSEQPQHFGDGTRLSIL.

This clone was seen at least ten times. The rearrangement links TRBV6-1 to TRBJ2-7; 8 positions agree with TRBD2. Trimming took 11 bases from V and 3 from J; bases not matched to a gene: 12. The germline V gene has CDR1 MNHNS and CDR2 SASEGT. The CDR3 has 14 amino acids. The CDR3 here is CAVQISGKGYEQYF. In DNA form, the CDR3 reads TGTGCCGTTCAAATTAGCGGGAAGGGCTACGAGCAGTACTTC.

The V and J genes are TRBV5-1 and TRBJ1-1; D call uncertain. CDR3 length: 14 residues. CDR1 is SGHRS, CDR2 YFSETQ, per germline. V gave up 8 bases and J gave up 0 bases, with 14 bases separating them. This chain's CDR3 is CASNLGSMNTEAFF. The CDR3 DNA reads as TGCGCCAGTAATCTAGGGTCCATGAACACTGAAGCTTTCTTT. Supplemented by reference TRBV5-1 and TRBJ1-1, the full variable domain reads KAGVTQTPRYLIKTRGQQVTLSCSPISGHRSVSWYQQTPGQGLQFLFEYFSETQRNKGNFPGRFSGRQFSNSRSEMNVSTLELGDSALYLCASNLGSMNTEAFFGQGTRLTVV.

In its sample, this clone was seen a few times. The chain combines TRBV5-1 with TRBJ1-4; D is ambiguous. The germline gives CDR1 SGHRS, CDR2 YFSETQ. Trimming shortened V by 2 bases and J by 4 bases, and 9 bases separated the two germline ends. The CDR3 has 14 amino acids. In nucleotides, the CDR3 is TGCGCCAGCAGCTTCTACGGGTATAATGAAAAACTGTTTTTT. Protein sequence: CASSFYGYNEKLFF.

This clone was recorded once. The chain couples TRBV5-1 to TRBJ1-2; the match to TRBD1 covers 9 bases. The J segment lost 4 bases and the V segment lost 0 bases, leaving 10 bases of the junction unmatched. Germline lookup yields CDR1 SGHRS and CDR2 YFSETQ. This CDR3 spans 17 amino acids. The CDR3 region has the DNA TGCGCCAGCAGCTTGGCCTACACGGGACAGGGAATCTATGGCTACACCTTC. Its translation is CASSLAYTGQGIYGYTF.

This clone occurred once. The chain couples TRBV7-6 to TRBJ2-5; 7 bases line up with TRBD1. Germline V gene data show CDR1 as SGHVS and CDR2 as FNYEAQ. This CDR3 has 14 residues. J gave up 2 bases and V 5 bases, and 5 bases lay outside the gene matches. Here the CDR3 reads CASSRRGSQETQYF. In nucleotides, the CDR3 is TGTGCCAGCAGCCGCAGGGGGTCACAAGAGACCCAGTACTTC.

The gene calls are TRBV28 and TRBJ2-1, with 11 positions matching TRBD2. V dropped 2 bases and J dropped 4; count of bases not matched to a gene: 4. The CDR3 length is 16 residues. Germline V gene data show CDR1 as MDHEN and CDR2 as SYDVKM. CDR3 in amino acids: CASSLPTSGDYNEQFF. The CDR3 coding sequence is TGTGCCAGCAGTTTACCGACTAGCGGGGATTACAATGAGCAGTTCTTC.

The rearrangement joins TRBV7-9 to TRBJ1-2, with D tentatively TRBD1 (5 bases). The CDR3 has 13 residues. The germline V and J ends were trimmed by 4 bases and 2 bases, with 8 bases remaining between them. Germline V gene sequence: CDR1 SEHNR, CDR2 FQNEAQ (reference sequence). The CDR3 spells CASSWDGNYGYTF. Here the CDR3 DNA reads TGTGCCAGCAGCTGGGACGGCAACTATGGCTACACCTTC.

The chain joins TRBV19 to TRBJ1-3; TRBD1 matches at 7 bases. The CDR3 extends over 15 amino acids. Germline trimming cut 5 bases from V and 2 bases from J; bases unmatched to any gene: 6. The germline V gene has CDR1 LNHDA and CDR2 SQIVND (reference sequence). This chain's CDR3 is CASSVPGTAGNTIYF. The CDR3 bases are TGTGCCAGTAGTGTGCCCGGGACAGCTGGAAACACCATATATTTT. Complete variable domain (other parts from reference TRBV19 and TRBJ1-3): DGGITQSPKYLFRKEGQNVTLSCEQNLNHDAMYWYRQDPGQGLRLIYYSQIVNDFQKGDIAEGYSVSREKKESFPLTVTSAQKNPTAFYLCASSVPGTAGNTIYFGEGSWLTVV.

This chain joins TRBV27 and TRBJ1-1; 7 bases are shared with TRBD1. The V segment lost 0 bases and the J segment 4 bases; nucleotides outside the gene matches: 17. Germline lookup yields CDR1 MNHEY and CDR2 SMNVEV (reference sequence). This CDR3 spans 19 amino acids. The CDR3 protein is CASSLSPQGVLGRSTEAFF. In DNA, the CDR3 is TGTGCCAGCAGTTTATCCCCGCAGGGGGTCCTAGGTCGATCCACTGAAGCTTTCTTT.

CDR3 residues: CASSIQGGPYEQYF. CDR3 nucleotide sequence: TGTGCCAGCAGCATACAGGGGGGCCCCTACGAGCAGTACTTC. The rearrangement links TRBV5-5 to TRBJ2-7, with 8 bases identical to TRBD1. The CDR3 length is 14 residues. V dropped 4 bases and J dropped 2; count of bases not matched to a gene: 5. The germline CDR1 and CDR2 sequences are SGHKS and YYEKEE (reference sequence). The entire variable domain, with the rest obtained from reference TRBV5-5 and TRBJ2-7, is as follows: DAGVTQSPTHLIKTRGQQVTLRCSPISGHKSVSWYQQVLGQGPQFIFQYYEKEERGRGNFPDRFSARQFPNYSSELNVNALLLGDSALYLCASSIQGGPYEQYFGPGTRLTVT.

This clone appeared a single time. The rearrangement links TRBV18 to TRBJ2-4; a weak D match, TRBD1 (6 bases). Between the trimmed V and J ends, which lost 2 bases and 6 bases, there was a span of 14 bases. The CDR3 spans 15 residues. CDR1 KGHSH and CDR2 LQKENI come from the germline V gene. CDR3 in amino acids: CASSPTAGAGNIQYF. For the CDR3, the DNA is TGTGCCAGCTCACCAACAGCAGGGGCAGGAAACATTCAGTACTTC.

The chain uses TRBV9 and TRBJ2-7, with 7 positions matching TRBD2. The V and J ends lost 9 bases and 0 bases, in that order; junction bases with no gene match: 9. The CDR3 is 14 amino acids. Looked up from germline, CDR1 is SGDLS and CDR2 is YYNGEE. CDR3 in DNA: TGTGCCAAGATCGGGACTACAAGCTCCTACGAGCAGTACTTC. It encodes CAKIGTTSSYEQYF.

This rearrangement joins TRBV27 to TRBJ1-1; no firm D call. The germline V and J ends were trimmed by 4 bases and 3 bases, with 9 bases remaining between them. Germline V gives CDR1 MNHEY, CDR2 SMNVEV (reference sequence). The CDR3 totals 13 residues. The CDR3 loop reads CASSSKWDTEAFF. DNA for the CDR3: TGTGCCAGCAGTTCCAAATGGGACACTGAAGCTTTCTTT.

This clone turned up a few times. The V and J genes are TRBV5-1 and TRBJ2-3; no clear D. Germline V gene lookup returns CDR1 SGHRS and CDR2 YFSETQ. Trimming left V 0 bases short and J 6 bases short, with 5 bases between. The CDR3 covers 12 residues. CDR3 DNA sequence: TGCGCCAGCAGCTTGGCCTCGGATACGCAGTATTTT. It specifies CASSLASDTQYF.

The chain is built from TRBV29-1 and TRBJ1-4; D not certain. CDR3 length: 13 residues. Deletions cut 4 bases from V and 4 bases from J, with 10 bases between. Germline V gene sequence: CDR1 SQVTM, CDR2 ANQGSEA. The chain's CDR3 is CSVVARFNEKLFF. The CDR3 DNA sequence: TGCAGCGTTGTAGCACGGTTTAATGAAAAACTGTTTTTT. Together with reference TRBV29-1 and TRBJ1-4, the CDR3 gives the full variable domain: SAVISQKPSRDICQRGTSLTIQCQVDSQVTMMFWYRQQPGQSLTLIATANQGSEATYESGFVIDKFPISRPNLTFSTLTVSNMSPEDSSIYLCSVVARFNEKLFFGSGTQLSVL.